The clone carrying this T cell receptor (beta chain) was counted between two and nine times. Its target is not known. These data originate in a study of beta chain features in type 1 diabetes. Overall study results and limits: Type 1 diabetes patients had moderately but significantly shorter TCRB CDR3s in all four CD4+ subsets.

The germline V gene encodes CDR1 MNHNS and CDR2 SASEGT. The germline V and J ends were trimmed by 6 bases and 4 bases, with 12 bases remaining between them. This CDR3 comprises 13 residues. Based on CD45RO/CCR7/CD25/CD127/CD95/CD27, CD4+ regulatory, stem cell-like memory, naive and central memory cells were sorted. Sequencing targeted expressed TCRB transcripts, as all isolated RNA had been reverse transcribed. Clones were read by immunoSEQ multiplex PCR, and TCRdb kept only the in-frame ones, dropping some. The table has approximately 150,000 clones, less than 15% seen once. Sequences were obtained from central memory CD4+ T cells from blood. The genes are TRBV6-1 and TRBJ1-2, with D uncertain. The clonotype comes from a man aged 18 to 29 with type 1 diabetes. The CDR3 sequence: CASSPAAGYGYTF. CDR3 sequence (DNA): TGTGCCAGCAGCCCCGCAGCGGGCTATGGCTACACCTTC.